This T cell receptor beta chain was recovered during a study of T-cell reconstitution after alpha-beta-depleted transplantation in children. The CDR3 is 15 residues long. Germline lookup yields CDR1 SNHLY and CDR2 FYNNEI. Trimming removed 5 bases from V and 3 bases from J; junction bases left unmatched: 9. Study results and limitations: At around two months after transplant, the alpha-beta T cells were reportedly derived from several hundred expanded clones that came from non-depleted graft cells. Recipient T cells and thymic progenitors that survived were the source of the high TCRbeta diversity seen at day 60 in some patients.

Turning to this clonotype: The antigen is unknown.

Unique molecular identifiers were incorporated when the TCRbeta library was constructed. TCRdb reprocessed the PCR reads with MiXCR, giving one entry per CDR3 protein. The repertoire has around 230,000 distinct CDR3 sequences, approximately 17% of them found once; the top ten carry about two fifths. Sample: PBMCs, mostly from graft donor cells, taken 360 days after TCRalphabeta/CD19-depleted stem cell transplant. V and J are TRBV2 and TRBJ2-7; 8 bases agree with TRBD1. The TCR was taken from a male patient between 2 and 9 years old who had a stem cell transplant for acute lymphoblastic leukemia, so the T cells may come from the graft donor. CDR3 coding DNA: TGTGCCAGCAGTAAAACAGGGGGATGGCTCTACGAGCAGTACTTC. This translates into CASSKTGGWLYEQYF. The variable domain in full, completed from reference TRBV2 and TRBJ2-7, reads EPEVTQTPSHQVTQMGQEVILRCVPISNHLYFYWYRQILGQKVEFLVSFYNNEISEKSEIFDDQFSVERPDGSNFTLKIRSTKLEDSAMYFCASSKTGGWLYEQYFGPGTRLTVT.